These 27 T cell receptor beta chains share one sample of origin, sequenced in a study of shared clonotypes between healthy human individuals. TCRdb's copy holds only in-frame clones and misses some; the assay was immunoSEQ multiplex PCR. The sample holds about 680,000 clones; around 72% are singletons and the top ten take 1.5% to 2%. The sequencing input was memory CD4+ T cells sorted from blood. This sample's subset: CD45RA-negative fraction. The receptors were sampled from a woman in her twenties or thirties in good health.

This clone came up a few times. The gene calls are TRBV7-6 and TRBJ2-3; 8 bases are a match to TRBD2. The V segment lost 6 bases and the J segment 2 bases; nucleotides outside the gene matches: 10. The V gene's germline CDR1 is SGHVS and CDR2 FNYEAQ. CDR3 size: 16 residues. CDR3: CASSRTGTRDTDTQYF. As DNA, the CDR3 is TGTGCCAGCAGTCGTACCGGGACTAGAGACACAGATACGCAGTATTTT.

To note about this clone: The sample holds other DNA sequences that translate to the same CDR3. This sequence joins TRBV9 and TRBJ2-5; perhaps TRBD1 as D (6 bases). The germline V gene has CDR1 SGDLS and CDR2 YYNGEE. There are 13 residues in the CDR3. Trimming removed 1 base at V and 2 bases at J, with 6 bases between. CDR3 DNA: TGTGCCAGCAGCGTAACAGGGCAAGAGACCCAGTACTTC. This sequence encodes CASSVTGQETQYF.

This clone was observed many times. The chain carries TRBV25-1 and TRBJ2-5, with 7 bases aligning to TRBD2. The J call may be in error: the DNA end matches TRBJ2-7 better. Germline CDR1 MGHDK, CDR2 SYGVNS. The CDR3 covers 13 residues. In DNA, the CDR3 is TGTGCCAGCAGTGAGGGCGGGGGCTACGAGCAGTACTTC. Amino acid sequence: CASSEGGGYEQYF.

This clone was counted a single time. As DNA, the CDR3 is TGCAGCGTTGAGAAACGGGGCGGGAGCTCCTACAATGAGCAGTTCTTC. Amino acid sequence: CSVEKRGGSSYNEQFF. The chain employs TRBV29-1 and TRBJ2-1, with TRBD2 identical over 7 bases. V trimming: 3 bases; J trimming: 0 bases; junction bases outside the gene matches: 8. This CDR3 has 16 amino acids. Germline-derived CDR1 and CDR2 are SQVTM and ANQGSEA.

This chain joins TRBV5-5 and TRBJ1-5; D is unresolved. This CDR3 comprises 15 residues. The germline V gene has CDR1 SGHKS and CDR2 YYEKEE (reference sequence). V was cut by 6 bases and J by 4 bases, with 17 bases left in between. The CDR3 DNA sequence: TGTGCCAGCACAAGGGCGTGGCAGACAAATCAGCCCCAGCATTTT. Its protein product is CASTRAWQTNQPQHF. The variable domain in full, with the rest retrieved from reference TRBV5-5 and TRBJ1-5, is DAGVTQSPTHLIKTRGQQVTLRCSPISGHKSVSWYQQVLGQGPQFIFQYYEKEERGRGNFPDRFSARQFPNYSSELNVNALLLGDSALYLCASTRAWQTNQPQHFGDGTRLSIL.

The chain links TRBV11-1 to TRBJ1-2; 7 positions match TRBD1. Germline loops: CDR1 SGHAT, CDR2 FQDESV (reference sequence). Trimming took 5 bases from V and 4 from J; bases not matched to a gene: 7. The CDR3 is 14 residues long. The CDR3 is CASSPDRVLYGYTF. The CDR3 coding sequence is TGTGCCAGCAGCCCAGACAGGGTACTCTATGGCTACACCTTC. The entire variable domain, with the rest obtained from reference TRBV11-1 and TRBJ1-2, is as follows: EAEVAQSPRYKITEKSQAVAFWCDPISGHATLYWYRQILGQGPELLVQFQDESVVDDSQLPKDRFSAERLKGVDSTLKIQPAELGDSAMYLCASSPDRVLYGYTFGSGTRLTVV.

This clone was picked up a small number of times. The chain's CDR3 is CASKRTVGNTIYF. In DNA form, the CDR3 reads TGTGCCAGCAAAAGGACAGTCGGGAACACCATATATTTT. V is TRBV28 and J is TRBJ1-3, with D maybe TRBD1 (6 bases). Germline CDR1 is MDHEN and CDR2 is SYDVKM. CDR3 length: 13 amino acids. V gave up 7 bases and J gave up 7 bases, with 14 bases separating them.

This clone appeared a single time. J is TRBJ2-3 and V is TRBV9, with 9 bases identical to TRBD2. The junction had 8 bases not matched to a gene; V was cut back by 3 bases and J by 6 bases. Germline CDR1 SGDLS, CDR2 YYNGEE. The CDR3 covers 15 residues. This chain's CDR3 is CASSGAAGGFDTQYF. CDR3 DNA: TGTGCCAGCAGCGGTGCAGCGGGAGGATTTGATACGCAGTATTTT.

The chain joins TRBV10-3 to TRBJ1-5; 7 bases agree with TRBD1. The V segment lost 6 bases and the J segment 3 bases; nucleotides outside the gene matches: 5. The CDR3 runs 14 residues. CDR1 is ENHRY and CDR2 is SYGVKD in the germline V gene. CDR3 DNA sequence: TGTGCCATCAGCCGGGACAGCCTCAATCAGCCCCAGCATTTT. Translating it yields CAISRDSLNQPQHF.

This clone was found many times. The rearrangement uses TRBV6-1 and TRBJ1-5; D might be TRBD1 (5 bases). CDR1 and CDR2 (germline): MNHNS, SASEGT. The CDR3 runs to 14 residues. V dropped 6 bases and J dropped 5 bases, with 14 bases sitting between them. The CDR3 reads CASSHPGGDQPQHF. DNA of the CDR3: TGTGCCAGCAGCCACCCGGGGGGGGATCAGCCCCAGCATTTT.

This clone was recorded a few times. The chain couples TRBV5-1 to TRBJ1-1; weak D call: TRBD1 (6 bases). Per germline, CDR1 SGHRS and CDR2 YFSETQ. Trimming shortened V by 2 bases and J by 3 bases, and 23 bases separated the two germline ends. There are 18 residues in the CDR3. CDR3 nucleotides: TGCGCCAGCAGCTTAACCGGGACACTACTATATGGAGACACTGAAGCTTTCTTT. Protein product: CASSLTGTLLYGDTEAFF. Together with reference TRBV5-1 and TRBJ1-1, the CDR3 gives the full variable domain: KAGVTQTPRYLIKTRGQQVTLSCSPISGHRSVSWYQQTPGQGLQFLFEYFSETQRNKGNFPGRFSGRQFSNSRSEMNVSTLELGDSALYLCASSLTGTLLYGDTEAFFGQGTRLTVV.

This chain joins TRBV2 and TRBJ1-4; possible D gene TRBD1, 6 bases. The CDR3 contains 16 residues. From germline, CDR1 is SNHLY and CDR2 FYNNEI. Trimming cost V 3 bases and J 3 bases, with 14 bases left between them. CDR3 amino acids: CASSDGQGTPNEKLFF. CDR3 bases: TGTGCCAGCAGTGATGGGCAGGGGACACCTAATGAAAAACTGTTTTTT.

In its sample, this clone was seen a few times. The chain joins TRBV2 to TRBJ2-5, with TRBD2 identical over 10 bases. Germline loops: CDR1 SNHLY, CDR2 FYNNEI. The CDR3 loop spans 16 amino acids. Trimming took 7 bases from V and 5 from J; bases not matched to a gene: 13. CDR3 region: CASTRLAGEVWETQYF. In DNA form, the CDR3 reads TGTGCCAGCACACGGCTAGCGGGAGAGGTTTGGGAGACCCAGTACTTC. Variable domain in full (rest from reference TRBV2 and TRBJ2-5): EPEVTQTPSHQVTQMGQEVILRCVPISNHLYFYWYRQILGQKVEFLVSFYNNEISEKSEIFDDQFSVERPDGSNFTLKIRSTKLEDSAMYFCASTRLAGEVWETQYFGPGTRLLVL.

This clone was detected once. The sample has other DNA sequences that encode this CDR3 too. The genes are TRBV7-2 and TRBJ2-7; 14 bases match TRBD2. Germline CDR1 SGHTA, CDR2 FQGNSA. The CDR3 is made up of 15 amino acids. V was pared by 5 bases and J by 2 bases, with 2 bases of the junction left unmatched. The CDR3 DNA reads TGTGCCAGCAGCCGACTAGCGGGAGGGCCCTACGAGCAGTACTTC. Its translation is CASSRLAGGPYEQYF.

V and J are TRBV28 and TRBJ2-7, with 7 nucleotides matching TRBD2. CDR3 length: 15 residues. J was trimmed by 4 bases and V by 5 bases; bases with no gene match: 11. Germline V gene data show CDR1 as MDHEN and CDR2 as SYDVKM. CDR3 sequence: CASSLSLGGRYEQYF. CDR3 coding DNA: TGTGCCAGCAGTCTTTCTCTGGGAGGGCGGTACGAGCAGTACTTC. The complete variable domain, with remaining parts taken from reference TRBV28 and TRBJ2-7, reads DVKVTQSSRYLVKRTGEKVFLECVQDMDHENMFWYRQDPGLGLRLIYFSYDVKMKEKGDIPEGYSVSREKKERFSLILESASTNQTSMYLCASSLSLGGRYEQYFGPGTRLTVT.

The table lists this clone with a count of one. The rearrangement uses TRBV27 and TRBJ1-1; no clear D. This CDR3 has 12 residues. Germline V gene sequence: CDR1 MNHEY, CDR2 SMNVEV (reference sequence). The V end lost 4 bases, the J end lost 4 bases, and 7 bases lay between the germline ends. CDR3 in DNA: TGTGCCAGCAGTTCAGGACTCACTGAAGCTTTCTTT. Protein product: CASSSGLTEAFF.

This chain joins TRBV21-1 and TRBJ2-4; the DNA was not compared with TRBD2, the D call given in the table. TRBV21-1 is assigned pseudogene status. This CDR3 is built from 10 residues. The chain's CDR3 is CASTLVIQYF. As DNA, the CDR3 is TGTGCCAGCACCCTTGTCATTCAGTACTTC.

This clone has a single count. The rearrangement joins TRBV27 to TRBJ2-3, with TRBD2 matching 8 bases. Per the germline V gene, CDR1 is MNHEY and CDR2 is SMNVEV (reference sequence). The length of the CDR3 is 17 residues. J was trimmed by 1 base and V by 5 bases; bases with no gene match: 11. CDR3 loop: CASSKTSGRIRTDTQYF. The DNA of the CDR3 is TGTGCCAGCAGTAAGACAAGCGGGAGAATCCGCACAGATACGCAGTATTTT.

Notes on this clone: This may stem from a read error, because a much larger clone lies one nucleotide away. The sample has other DNA sequences that encode this CDR3 too. The genes are TRBV19 and TRBJ2-7, with TRBD1 identical over 7 bases. There are 13 residues in the CDR3. Germline CDR1 is LNHDA and CDR2 is SQIVND (reference sequence). The J segment lost 2 bases and the V segment lost 4 bases, leaving 2 bases of the junction unmatched. Here the CDR3 reads CASSKGTAYEQYF. In DNA, the CDR3 is TGTGCCAGTAGTAAAGGGACAGCCTACGAGCAGTACTTC. The full variable domain, rest sourced from reference TRBV19 and TRBJ2-7, is DGGITQSPKYLFRKEGQNVTLSCEQNLNHDAMYWYRQDPGQGLRLIYYSQIVNDFQKGDIAEGYSVSREKKESFPLTVTSAQKNPTAFYLCASSKGTAYEQYFGPGTRLTVT.

The chain employs TRBV11-2 and TRBJ2-1; D is uncertain. Trimming shortened V by 6 bases and J by 0 bases, and 9 bases separated the two germline ends. The CDR3 totals 14 residues. Germline CDR1 SGHAT, CDR2 FQNNGV. The CDR3 loop reads CASRVSDSYNEQFF. The CDR3 DNA is TGTGCCAGCAGGGTCTCGGACTCCTACAATGAGCAGTTCTTC. Complete variable domain (other parts from reference TRBV11-2 and TRBJ2-1): EAGVAQSPRYKIIEKRQSVAFWCNPISGHATLYWYQQILGQGPKLLIQFQNNGVVDDSQLPKDRFSAERLKGVDSTLKIQPAKLEDSAVYLCASRVSDSYNEQFFGPGTRLTVL.

The chain uses TRBV5-1 and TRBJ2-5; D ambiguous. Per germline, CDR1 SGHRS and CDR2 YFSETQ. Trimming shortened V by 3 bases and J by 7 bases, and 16 bases separated the two germline ends. The CDR3 is made up of 14 amino acids. The CDR3 region is CASSSGPEWGTQYF. CDR3 nucleotides: TGCGCCAGCAGCTCGGGCCCAGAGTGGGGGACCCAGTACTTC.

This chain links TRBV28 with TRBJ2-7; D is uncertain. Germline-derived CDR1 and CDR2 are MDHEN and SYDVKM. V was cut by 3 bases and J by 0 bases, with 18 bases left in between. The CDR3 totals 17 residues. CDR3 amino acids: CASSFASNYPSSYEQYF. The CDR3 DNA reads TGTGCCAGCAGTTTCGCCAGCAATTATCCGAGCTCCTACGAGCAGTACTTC. Full variable domain (missing parts from reference TRBV28 and TRBJ2-7): DVKVTQSSRYLVKRTGEKVFLECVQDMDHENMFWYRQDPGLGLRLIYFSYDVKMKEKGDIPEGYSVSREKKERFSLILESASTNQTSMYLCASSFASNYPSSYEQYFGPGTRLTVT.

This clone has more than one count but fewer than ten. V and J are TRBV5-6 and TRBJ1-1, with D possibly matching TRBD1 (5 bases). Germline lookup yields CDR1 SGHDT and CDR2 YYEEEE. This CDR3 contains 15 residues. V was pared by 2 bases and J by 1 base, with 12 bases between. CDR3 in amino acids: CASSLLKGPNTEAFF. The CDR3, as DNA: TGTGCCAGCAGCTTATTGAAGGGACCGAACACTGAAGCTTTCTTT. The whole variable domain, remainder taken from reference TRBV5-6 and TRBJ1-1, is DAGVTQSPTHLIKTRGQQVTLRCSPKSGHDTVSWYQQALGQGPQFIFQYYEEEERQRGNFPDRFSGHQFPNYSSELNVNALLLGDSALYLCASSLLKGPNTEAFFGQGTRLTVV.

This chain connects TRBV29-1 to TRBJ2-5; 7 bases fit TRBD1. Germline CDR1 reads SQVTM; CDR2 reads ANQGSEA. V was pared by 5 bases and J by 1 base, with 4 bases of the junction left unmatched. This CDR3 comprises 13 residues. The CDR3 is CSVYRDSQETQYF. The CDR3 nucleotides read TGCAGCGTTTACCGGGACAGCCAAGAGACCCAGTACTTC.

This chain joins TRBV7-9 and TRBJ2-7; TRBD1 matches at 9 bases. The CDR3 sequence is 15 residues long. After removal of 5 bases from V and 2 bases from J, the junction contained 7 bases not matched to a gene. Germline-derived CDR1 and CDR2 are SEHNR and FQNEAQ (reference sequence). CDR3 DNA sequence: TGTGCCAGCAGCGTGGGGGGACAGGGCACCTACGAGCAGTACTTC. Amino acid sequence: CASSVGGQGTYEQYF.

The J gene is TRBJ2-5, the V gene TRBV9; D is undetermined. The CDR3 runs to 12 residues. CDR1 is SGDLS and CDR2 is YYNGEE in the germline V gene. Trimming took 3 bases from V and 7 from J, leaving 10 bases between them. The CDR3 loop reads CASSGPSRTQYF. The CDR3 DNA reads as TGTGCCAGCAGCGGACCCTCGCGGACCCAGTACTTC. Supplemented by reference TRBV9 and TRBJ2-5, the full variable domain reads DSGVTQTPKHLITATGQRVTLRCSPRSGDLSVYWYQQSLDQGLQFLIQYYNGEERAKGNILERFSAQQFPDLHSELNLSSLELGDSALYFCASSGPSRTQYFGPGTRLLVL.

This clone was counted only a few times. Here the CDR3 reads CASSLAGDKRHYGYTF. The CDR3 nucleotides are TGTGCCAGCAGCTTAGCGGGGGACAAGAGGCACTATGGCTACACCTTC. V gene TRBV7-8 combines with J gene TRBJ1-2, with a weak D call TRBD1 (6 bases). V was trimmed by 0 bases and J by 3 bases, leaving 14 bases between them. From germline, CDR1 is SGHVS and CDR2 FQNEAQ. The CDR3 loop spans 16 amino acids.